The rows below give T cell receptor beta chains drawn from one sample of a study of Ad26.COV2.S vaccination and SARS-CoV-2 variants. The protocol was immunoSEQ multiplex PCR, while the TCRdb copy is restricted to in-frame clones and leaves out a portion. The sample consists of a few hundred thousand clones, around nine tenths of them appearing once. Sequencing was performed on peripheral blood, taken in a trial of Ad26.COV2.S vaccine versus placebo. These TCRs come from a person aged 18-65 years who received the Ad26.COV2.S COVID-19 vaccine or a placebo. CDR3s include the opening cysteine and the closing phenylalanine or tryptophan. A D gene is named only where the DNA matches it firmly. A clone size is listed for some rows: how often the clone was seen (once, few, many), or a class if it is expanded.

J,D,V,size,DNA,CDR3
TRBJ1-1,-,TRBV5-5,-,TGTGCCAGCAGCTTGGTGCGGGGCGGCACTGAAGCTTTCTTT,CASSLVRGGTEAFF
TRBJ2-1,-,TRBV6-2/TRBV6-3,-,TGTGCCAGCAGTTATCCTAGCTCCTACAATGAGCAGTTCTTC,CASSYPSSYNEQFF
TRBJ2-7,-,TRBV7-9,-,TGTGCCAGCAGCTTAGGTCGTGGCGAGCAGTACTTC,CASSLGRGEQYF
TRBJ1-1,-,TRBV28,once,TGTGCCAGCAGTTCACCAGGGTTAGAGAACACTGAAGCTTTCTTT,CASSSPGLENTEAFF
TRBJ2-5,-,TRBV7-2,-,TGTGCCAGCAGCTCCCCGGGGGAGACCCAGTACTTC,CASSSPGETQYF
TRBJ2-2,-,TRBV6-2/TRBV6-3,-,TGTGCCAGCAGTTACGGCTTCGGGGAGCTGTTTTTT,CASSYGFGELFF
TRBJ2-7,-,TRBV29-1,-,TGCAGCGCCCAAGACAGGACTTACGAGCAGTACTTC,CSAQDRTYEQYF
TRBJ1-4,-,TRBV30,-,TGTGCCTGGAGTGTAGGCGTGACTAATGAAAAACTGTTTTTT,CAWSVGVTNEKLFF
TRBJ1-1,-,TRBV19,-,TGTGCCAGTAGTATGTACCTACAGGGTGGCACTGAAGCTTTCTTT,CASSMYLQGGTEAFF
TRBJ2-3,-,TRBV30,-,TGTGCCTGGAGTCCTCTTGCCTCACTCACAGATACGCAGTATTTT,CAWSPLASLTDTQYF
TRBJ2-1,TRBD2,TRBV7-8,-,TGTGCCAGCAGCTTAAAGGCGGGAGGGGTTTACAATGAGCAGTTCTTC,CASSLKAGGVYNEQFF
TRBJ2-2,TRBD1,TRBV15,-,TGTGCCACCAGCAGGCTTACAGGGGACACCGGGGAGCTGTTTTTT,CATSRLTGDTGELFF
TRBJ1-3,-,TRBV6-6,-,TGTGCCAGCAGTTACGGGACTGCAGGAAACACCATATATTTT,CASSYGTAGNTIYF
TRBJ2-7,-,TRBV7-2,once,TGTGCCAGCAGCTTAGTCGATCCGACGGACTTATACTCCTACGAGCAGTACTTC,CASSLVDPTDLYSYEQYF
TRBJ2-3,TRBD1,TRBV5-4,-,TGTGCCAGCAGCTCCTGGACAGGCCTCACAGATACGCAGTATTTT,CASSSWTGLTDTQYF
TRBJ1-2,TRBD1,TRBV4-2,-,TGTGCCAGCAGCCAGGGACAGGGTTGGGGCTACACCTTC,CASSQGQGWGYTF
TRBJ2-5,-,TRBV7-9,-,TGTGCCAGCAGCTTATGGCCCCAGCACGACAAGGGCGAGACCCAGTACTTC,CASSLWPQHDKGETQYF
TRBJ1-2,-,TRBV25-1,-,TGTGCCAGCAGTGAACAGGGTCATGGCTACACCTTC,CASSEQGHGYTF
TRBJ1-4,-,TRBV10-3,-,TGTGCCATCAGTGAGACGTTCTTAAGGGATGATGAAAAACTGTTTTTT,CAISETFLRDDEKLFF
TRBJ2-7,-,TRBV30,once,TGTGCCTGGAGGCCCCAGGGTAGCGACTACGAGCAGTACTTC,CAWRPQGSDYEQYF
TRBJ1-1,-,TRBV30,-,TGTGCCTGGAGCCTTGAACAGGTTTGGGGGGTTAAAAAGAACACTGAAGCTTTCTTT,CAWSLEQVWGVKKNTEAFF
TRBJ2-2,-,TRBV6-1,-,TGTGCCAGCAGTGAGTTCAGCCCCGGGGAGCTGTTTTTT,CASSEFSPGELFF
TRBJ2-7,-,TRBV12-3/TRBV12-4,-,TGTGCCAGCAGCTTTCAGGGTTACGAGCAGTACTTC,CASSFQGYEQYF
TRBJ2-7,TRBD1,TRBV7-8,-,TGTGCCAGCAGCTCCCCTCGACAGGGAAGTTCCTACGAGCAGTACTTC,CASSSPRQGSSYEQYF
TRBJ2-3,TRBD2,TRBV27,-,TGTGCCAGCAGTTCAGGACTAGCGGGAGGCCGCACAGATACGCAGTATTTT,CASSSGLAGGRTDTQYF
TRBJ1-6,-,TRBV4-1,once,TGCGCCAGCAGCCAAGGGGGGAATAATTCACCCCTCCACTTT,CASSQGGNNSPLHF
TRBJ1-4,-,TRBV19,-,TGTGCCAGTAGTATAGCGGGGGCCTTTGAAAAACTGTTTTTT,CASSIAGAFEKLFF
TRBJ2-5,-,TRBV12-3/TRBV12-4,-,TGTGCCAGCAGTTTCAGCATTCAAGAGACCCAGTACTTC,CASSFSIQETQYF
TRBJ1-2,TRBD1,TRBV28,-,TGTGCCAGCAGTTCAGGAAGCGCAGGGGGCGCAGATGGCTACACCTTC,CASSSGSAGGADGYTF
TRBJ1-1,-,TRBV7-8,-,TGTGCCAGCAGCTTAGGGGCAGGGGAAGTGAACACTGAAGCTTTCTTT,CASSLGAGEVNTEAFF
TRBJ1-2,-,TRBV28,-,TGTGCCAGCAGTCTCGGGGGGGGTAACTATGGCTACACCTTC,CASSLGGGNYGYTF
TRBJ1-1,-,TRBV18,-,TGTGCCAGCTCACCCTTCGGGCAAGGGGGCACTGAAGCTTTCTTT,CASSPFGQGGTEAFF
TRBJ1-1,-,TRBV30,-,TGTGCCTGCATGAGGGCAGGGGCCACTGAAGCTTTCTTT,CACMRAGATEAFF
TRBJ1-1,TRBD1,TRBV28,-,TGTGCCAGCAGCCCCGGGACAGGGGTCTCTGCTGAAGCTTTCTTT,CASSPGTGVSAEAFF
TRBJ1-6,TRBD1,TRBV2,few,TGTGCCAGCAGCGATCTTGGCAGGGGGAGTTCACCCCTCCACTTT,CASSDLGRGSSPLHF
TRBJ2-7,TRBD1,TRBV19,-,TGTGCCAGTAGCCCGGGACAGGGAGGATTCTACGAGCAGTACTTC,CASSPGQGGFYEQYF
TRBJ2-1,TRBD2,TRBV5-6,-,TGTGCCAGCAGAGGACTAGCGGGAGGGTCCTACAATGAGCAGTTCTTC,CASRGLAGGSYNEQFF
TRBJ2-1,-,TRBV7-9,-,TGTGCCAGCAGCTCCCAGGAGGGCAATGAGCAGTTCTTC,CASSSQEGNEQFF
TRBJ1-1,TRBD1,TRBV3-1/TRBV3-2,once,TGTGCCAGCAGCCAAGTTTGGGCAGGGGGTTGTACTGAAGCTTTCTTT,CASSQVWAGGCTEAFF
TRBJ1-4,-,TRBV5-1,-,TGCGCCAGCAGCTCCCGGGACGGAACAAATGAAAAACTGTTTTTT,CASSSRDGTNEKLFF
TRBJ2-7,-,TRBV5-1,-,TGCGCCAGCACCGTGTGGGGGGACGTCTACGAGCAGTACTTC,CASTVWGDVYEQYF
TRBJ2-3,-,TRBV5-4,-,TGTGCCAGCAAAACTAGTGGCACAGATACGCAGTATTTT,CASKTSGTDTQYF
TRBJ1-1,-,TRBV28,-,TGTGCCAGCACCATGAAAACTGAAGCTTTCTTT,CASTMKTEAFF
TRBJ2-3,-,TRBV12-5,-,TGTGCTAGTGGTCTGTTGGGCGGCACAGATACGCAGTATTTT,CASGLLGGTDTQYF
TRBJ1-1,-,TRBV6-2/TRBV6-3,-,TGTGCCAGCAGTTACACTACAGGGTCGGGCACTGAAGCTTTCTTT,CASSYTTGSGTEAFF
TRBJ1-1,-,TRBV20-1,-,TGCAGTGCTAGTAGACTGAACACTGAAGCTTTCTTT,CSASRLNTEAFF
TRBJ2-2,-,TRBV7-2,-,TGTGCCAGCAGCAAGGGACAATACACCGGGGAGCTGTTTTTT,CASSKGQYTGELFF
TRBJ2-1,-,TRBV2,once,TGTGCCAGCAGTGAACACCCCACGAAGCTTAGGGATGAGCAGTTCTTC,CASSEHPTKLRDEQFF
TRBJ2-1,TRBD2,TRBV2,-,TGTGCCAGCAGTGAGGCCCTACTAGCGGGCTCCTACAATGAGCAGTTCTTC,CASSEALLAGSYNEQFF
TRBJ1-2,-,TRBV5-1,-,TGCGCCAGCAGCATGACAGGCTCTTCGGATGGCTACACCTTC,CASSMTGSSDGYTF
TRBJ1-1,-,TRBV18,-,TGTGCCAGCTCACCAGGGTTGGCCACTGAAGCTTTCTTT,CASSPGLATEAFF
TRBJ2-3,TRBD2,TRBV19,-,TGTGCCAGTAAGTTTGCGGCTAGCGGGTGTGATACGCAGTATTTT,CASKFAASGCDTQYF
TRBJ2-3,TRBD1,TRBV28,-,TGTGCCAGCAGTTTTGATCCGGGACAGGGGGTGAGAAAAACAGATACGCAGTATTTT,CASSFDPGQGVRKTDTQYF
TRBJ2-5,-,TRBV5-5,-,TGTGCCAGCAGCCCCCCGGGTTGGTACCAAGAGACCCAGTACTTC,CASSPPGWYQETQYF
TRBJ1-1,TRBD1,TRBV6-2/TRBV6-3,-,TGTGCCAGCAGCCTAGGGGGCAGGGACACTGAAGCTTTCTTT,CASSLGGRDTEAFF
TRBJ2-5,-,TRBV18,-,TGTGCCAGCTCCAACCTCGGGGAGACCCAGTACTTC,CASSNLGETQYF
TRBJ2-7,-,TRBV6-6,-,TGTGCCAGCAGTTATAGTGGGACCTACCCGATGTTC,CASSYSGTYPMF
TRBJ1-1,-,TRBV6-5,-,TGTGCCAGCACCAATTCAGGGGCGTTGAACACTGAAGCTTTCTTT,CASTNSGALNTEAFF
TRBJ2-1,TRBD2,TRBV4-3,-,TGCGCCAGCAGCCAAGATATAGTAGCGGGAGGGCCTCGGTTAGGTGAGCAGTTCTTC,CASSQDIVAGGPRLGEQFF